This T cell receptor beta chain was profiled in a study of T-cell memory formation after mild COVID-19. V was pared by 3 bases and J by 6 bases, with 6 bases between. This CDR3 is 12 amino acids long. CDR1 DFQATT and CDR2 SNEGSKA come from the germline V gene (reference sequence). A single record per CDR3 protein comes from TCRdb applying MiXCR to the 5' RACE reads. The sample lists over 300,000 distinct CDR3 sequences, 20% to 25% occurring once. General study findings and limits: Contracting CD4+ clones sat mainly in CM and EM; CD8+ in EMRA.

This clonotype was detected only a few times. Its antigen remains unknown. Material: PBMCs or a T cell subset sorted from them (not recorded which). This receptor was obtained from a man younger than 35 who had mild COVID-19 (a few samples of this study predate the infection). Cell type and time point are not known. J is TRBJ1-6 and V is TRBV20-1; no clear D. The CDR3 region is CSASEPNSPLHF. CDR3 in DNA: TGCAGTGCTAGTGAGCCTAATTCACCCCTCCACTTT.